The 19 T cell receptor beta chains presented below share a single source sample, sequenced in a study of blood T cell repertoires in COVID-19. TCRdb's table, derived via immunoSEQ multiplex PCR, lists solely in-frame clones and lacks some. The profile covers 310,000 or so clones, with about 85% appearing a single time and about 6% taken by the ten largest. The sample taken for sequencing was PBMCs or T cells enriched from blood (not recorded which). The receptors were gathered from a woman in her 30s who had recovered from COVID-19.

The gene calls are TRBV18 and TRBJ1-5; tentative D call: TRBD1 (6 bases). The CDR3 has 13 amino acids. The V gene's germline CDR1 is KGHSH and CDR2 LQKENI. V lost 2 bases and J 5 bases, leaving 7 bases between the germline ends. CDR3 amino acids: CASSPNRDQPQHF. DNA for the CDR3: TGTGCCAGCTCACCAAACAGGGATCAGCCCCAGCATTTT.

The V gene is TRBV28, the J gene TRBJ1-4, with D perhaps matching TRBD1 (5 bases). V dropped 7 bases and J dropped 6 bases, with 15 bases sitting between them. The germline CDR1 and CDR2 sequences are MDHEN and SYDVKM. The CDR3 has 14 residues. CDR3 sequence (DNA): TGTGCCAGCATCCGGGACTTGAGGGATGAAAAACTGTTTTTT. This codes for CASIRDLRDEKLFF.

The chain combines TRBV5-1 with TRBJ1-5; 7 bases are a match to TRBD1. Germline assignment: CDR1 SGHRS and CDR2 YFSETQ. The CDR3 spans 14 residues. The V and J ends lost 0 bases and 6 bases, in that order; junction bases with no gene match: 3. DNA for the CDR3: TGCGCCAGCAGCTTGGAGGGGGCTGCTCAGCCCCAGCATTTT. Amino acid sequence: CASSLEGAAQPQHF.

The chain is built from TRBV9 and TRBJ2-1; 9 nucleotides match TRBD2. Germline lookup yields CDR1 SGDLS and CDR2 YYNGEE. The J segment lost 6 bases and the V segment lost 0 bases, leaving 7 bases of the junction unmatched. The CDR3 is 16 amino acids. CDR3 sequence reads: CASSVGSAGGINEQFF. The CDR3 region has the DNA TGTGCCAGCAGCGTAGGATCAGCGGGGGGCATCAATGAGCAGTTCTTC.

The chain uses TRBV23-1 and TRBJ1-1, with D unresolved. TRBV23-1 is treated as an ORF (open reading frame) with a function not yet certain. V gave up 0 bases and J gave up 6 bases, with 8 bases separating them. The CDR3 is made up of 13 amino acids. This chain's CDR3 is CASSQSLRPEAFF. The CDR3 nucleotides are TGCGCCAGCAGTCAATCGCTCAGGCCTGAAGCTTTCTTT.

This clone was seen once. The chain uses TRBV6-5 and TRBJ1-1; D call uncertain. The CDR3 loop spans 10 amino acids. Trimming took off 8 bases at V and 6 bases at J, with 7 bases between the two ends. Germline lookup yields CDR1 MNHEY and CDR2 SVGAGI. Here the CDR3 reads CASGLSEAFF. The CDR3 region has the DNA TGTGCCAGCGGCTTGTCTGAAGCTTTCTTT.

This clone was seen once. The chain employs TRBV5-1 and TRBJ2-3; TRBD1 might be the D (6 bases). The V and J ends lost 3 bases and 4 bases respectively, with 12 bases between them. Germline CDR1 and CDR2: SGHRS and YFSETQ. The CDR3 loop spans 14 amino acids. The CDR3 loop reads CASSWGLEADTQYF. Here the CDR3 DNA reads TGCGCCAGCAGCTGGGGGCTAGAAGCAGATACGCAGTATTTT.

The rearrangement joins TRBV9 to TRBJ2-1; TRBD1 aligns across 8 bases. Germline V gene sequence: CDR1 SGDLS, CDR2 YYNGEE. The CDR3 has 15 residues. The trim removed 0 bases at V and 6 bases at J, leaving 5 bases unmatched. CDR3 bases: TGTGCCAGCAGCGTAGTGGGGACAGGCGTCAATGAGCAGTTCTTC. Residues: CASSVVGTGVNEQFF.

The V gene is TRBV30, the J gene TRBJ1-2, with 7 nucleotides matching TRBD1. From germline, CDR1 is GTSNPN and CDR2 SVGIG (reference sequence). The CDR3 length is 13 residues. The junction had 6 bases not matched to a gene; V was cut back by 0 bases and J by 8 bases. The CDR3 bases are TGTGCCTGGAGTGTACAGGGGCTGGCAGGCTACACCTTC. Its protein product is CAWSVQGLAGYTF.

The J gene is TRBJ1-4, the V gene TRBV7-9; D might be TRBD1 (6 bases). V was shortened by 1 base and J by 7 bases, with 16 bases between the two germline ends. The CDR3 consists of 16 residues. CDR1 and CDR2 (germline): SEHNR, FQNEAQ (reference sequence). Here the CDR3 DNA reads TGTGCCAGCAGCTTAGATGGGGCAGGGGCGGTTGAAAAACTGTTTTTT. This encodes CASSLDGAGAVEKLFF.

CDR3: CASSITTGPGELFF. In DNA, the CDR3 is TGTGCCAGTAGTATAACGACAGGGCCCGGGGAGCTGTTTTTT. The J gene is TRBJ2-2, the V gene TRBV19; 7 bases are a match to TRBD1. Germline CDR1 is LNHDA and CDR2 is SQIVND (reference sequence). The V gene end was trimmed by 2 bases and the J gene end by 6 bases; junction bases not matched to a gene: 3. The CDR3 contains 14 residues.

The gene calls are TRBV6-2 or TRBV6-3 and TRBJ1-1; 8 bases are shared with TRBD1. This CDR3 spans 14 amino acids. Germline CDR1 reads MNHEY; CDR2 reads SVGEGT. V shed 5 bases, J shed 6 bases, and the junction held 8 bases outside the gene matches. The CDR3 bases are TGTGCCAGCAGTCAGCCAGGGGGCGTTTCTGAAGCTTTCTTT. This codes for CASSQPGGVSEAFF.

Details on this clone: The germline gene is not matched at one end of the junction; a read error may be the cause. As DNA, the CDR3 is TGTGCTAGCAGCTCAGGGACTAGCGGGGACAATGAGCAGTTCTTC. Residues: CASSSGTSGDNEQFF. The chain joins TRBV7-7 to TRBJ2-1, with 13 bases aligning to TRBD2. CDR3 size: 15 residues. Germline values: CDR1 SSHAT, CDR2 FNYEAQ (reference sequence).

The chain joins TRBV5-1 to TRBJ2-7; 7 positions match TRBD1. CDR1 and CDR2 from the germline V gene are SGHRS and YFSETQ. The CDR3 runs 14 residues. The junction had 10 bases not matched to a gene; V was cut back by 4 bases and J by 6 bases. The CDR3 sequence: CASSTPGQTTEQYF. As DNA, the CDR3 is TGCGCCAGCAGCACACCGGGACAGACGACCGAGCAGTACTTC.

The chain's CDR3 is CASSGPPTGNTIYF. The CDR3 nucleotides are TGTGCCAGCAGCGGCCCCCCCACTGGAAACACCATATATTTT. The chain uses TRBV3-1 (or the pseudogene TRBV3-2) and TRBJ1-3; D remains ambiguous. This CDR3 is built from 14 residues. Between the trimmed V and J ends, which lost 5 bases and 2 bases, there was a span of 10 bases. Germline assignment: CDR1 LGHDT and CDR2 YNNKEL (reference sequence).

V and J are TRBV7-2 and TRBJ2-7, with 9 bases lining up with TRBD2. The CDR3 covers 16 residues. Germline CDR1 and CDR2: SGHTA and FQGNSA. The trim removed 2 bases at V and 5 bases at J, leaving 10 bases unmatched. In DNA, the CDR3 is TGTGCCAGCAGCTTATCCCATAGCGGGGGCCAGGACGAGCAGTACTTC. It translates to CASSLSHSGGQDEQYF. The full variable domain, its missing parts supplied by reference TRBV7-2 and TRBJ2-7, is GAGVSQSPSNKVTEKGKDVELRCDPISGHTALYWYRQSLGQGLEFLIYFQGNSAPDKSGLPSDRFSAERTGGSVSTLTIQRTQQEDSAVYLCASSLSHSGGQDEQYFGPGTRLTVT.

V gene TRBV19 combines with J gene TRBJ2-3; the D gene is possibly TRBD1 (5 bases). Germline V CDR1 and CDR2: LNHDA, SQIVND (reference sequence). Trimming pared 3 bases from V and 4 bases from J, leaving 14 bases between. The CDR3 length is 15 residues. CDR3 DNA sequence: TGTGCCAGTAGTATGGCCGGCAGGGCGCCAGATACGCAGTATTTT. This sequence encodes CASSMAGRAPDTQYF.

The V gene is TRBV30, the J gene TRBJ1-2, with D tentatively TRBD1 (5 bases). Germline lookup yields CDR1 GTSNPN and CDR2 SVGIG (reference sequence). This CDR3 is built from 14 residues. Trimming stripped 0 bases from V and 9 bases from J, with 17 bases between. CDR3 DNA: TGTGCCTGGAGTGTACGGGCGGGGGGAAATCGCTACACCTTC. This sequence encodes CAWSVRAGGNRYTF.

This clone was picked up a small number of times. The V and J genes are TRBV4-1 and TRBJ1-4, with 9 bases that match TRBD1. Trimming at V came to 2 bases and at J to 5 bases, leaving 3 bases not matched to a gene. CDR1 and CDR2 from the germline V gene are MGHRA and YSYEKL. This CDR3 spans 15 amino acids. Here the CDR3 reads CASSQIGQGNEKLFF. For the CDR3, the DNA is TGCGCCAGCAGCCAAATTGGACAGGGGAATGAAAAACTGTTTTTT.